The 19 T cell receptor beta chains below come from one sample, sequenced in a study of T cell changes during pregnancy in multiple sclerosis. Assay used: immunoSEQ multiplex PCR; TCRdb lists only in-frame clones, some missing. The sample includes fewer than 40,000 clones, 91% of them seen just once. The sample in question was CD8+ T cells from peripheral blood mononuclear cells, obtained after pregnancy. The source is a female donor with multiple sclerosis, enrolled in a pregnancy study.

The chain joins TRBV7-8 to TRBJ2-3; the D gene is possibly TRBD1 (6 bases). The germline CDR1 and CDR2 sequences are SGHVS and FQNEAQ. This CDR3 is 16 amino acids long. The germline V and J ends were trimmed by 3 bases and 5 bases, with 18 bases remaining between them. The CDR3, as DNA: TGTGCCAGCAGCTTTGGGGGCCGGTCCGGGGAAGATACGCAGTATTTT. Its protein product is CASSFGGRSGEDTQYF.

The rearrangement joins TRBV7-9 to TRBJ1-2; 7 bases match TRBD1. CDR1 is SEHNR, CDR2 FQNEAQ, per germline (reference sequence). This CDR3 contains 17 residues. Trimming cost V 1 base and J 2 bases; bases outside gene matches: 10. CDR3 in DNA: TGTGCCAGCAGCTTAGGACCCGGGACAGCCGGGAACTATGGCTACACCTTC. This sequence encodes CASSLGPGTAGNYGYTF.

This clone has a single count. The V and J genes are TRBV19 and TRBJ2-1, with TRBD2 identical over 12 bases. Germline loops: CDR1 LNHDA, CDR2 SQIVND (reference sequence). The V gene end was trimmed by 11 bases and the J gene end by 7 bases; junction bases not matched to a gene: 9. The CDR3 is made up of 14 amino acids. CDR3 DNA: TGTGCCTCAACGACTAGCGGGAGAGGGAATGAGCAGTTCTTC. Its protein is CASTTSGRGNEQFF.

This clone was recorded once. CDR3 sequence (DNA): TGTGCCAGCAGCTTAGCCGGGGAGACCCAGTACTTC. This gives the protein CASSLAGETQYF. The chain links TRBV7-9 to TRBJ2-5; unclear D gene. Germline V lookup: CDR1 SEHNR, CDR2 FQNEAQ (reference sequence). V shed 0 bases and J shed 5 bases, with 4 bases lying between them. The length of the CDR3 is 12 residues.

V is TRBV7-6 and J is TRBJ2-5; 8 bases align to TRBD2. Trimming at V came to 3 bases and at J to 4 bases, leaving 10 bases not matched to a gene. The CDR3 sequence is 16 residues long. Germline V gene lookup returns CDR1 SGHVS and CDR2 FNYEAQ. The CDR3 DNA reads as TGTGCCAGCAGCTTGTCCCAGCGGGAGAAGGGAGAGACCCAGTACTTC. Encoded protein: CASSLSQREKGETQYF. Variable domain in full (rest from reference TRBV7-6 and TRBJ2-5): GAGVSQSPRYKVTKRGQDVALRCDPISGHVSLYWYRQALGQGPEFLTYFNYEAQQDKSGLPNDRFSAERPEGSISTLTIQRTEQRDSAMYRCASSLSQREKGETQYFGPGTRLLVL.

V gene TRBV13 combines with J gene TRBJ2-5; the D is unclear. Germline V gene sequence: CDR1 PRHDT, CDR2 FYEKMQ (reference sequence). Trimming pared 0 bases from V and 6 bases from J, leaving 11 bases between. The CDR3 covers 14 residues. Here the CDR3 DNA reads TGTGCCAGCAGCTTAGGTGGTAGCTTGAAGACCCAGTACTTC. It translates to CASSLGGSLKTQYF.

This chain uses TRBV27 with TRBJ2-7; D unclear. V lost 8 bases and J 3 bases, leaving 8 bases between the germline ends. The CDR3 covers 11 residues. In germline, CDR1 is MNHEY, CDR2 SMNVEV (reference sequence). CDR3 nucleotide sequence: TGTGCCAGCGTCCGAGGCTACGAGCAGTACTTC. Translation: CASVRGYEQYF.

V and J are TRBV5-5 and TRBJ2-7, with 10 positions matching TRBD1. J gave up 2 bases and V 4 bases, and 6 bases lay outside the gene matches. This CDR3 has 15 residues. Germline lookup yields CDR1 SGHKS and CDR2 YYEKEE (reference sequence). CDR3 residues: CASSARDRGTYEQYF. The CDR3 DNA reads TGTGCCAGCAGCGCCCGGGACAGGGGAACCTACGAGCAGTACTTC.

The chain combines TRBV9 with TRBJ1-3; possible D gene TRBD1, 5 bases. The germline V and J ends were trimmed by 3 bases and 9 bases, with 7 bases remaining between them. The CDR3 sequence is 11 residues long. CDR1 is SGDLS and CDR2 is YYNGEE in the germline V gene. The CDR3 nucleotides are TGTGCCAGCAGCGCCCAGGGCACCATATATTTT. Translation: CASSAQGTIYF.

The rearrangement links TRBV27 to TRBJ1-5; D call uncertain. Germline loops: CDR1 MNHEY, CDR2 SMNVEV (reference sequence). V was shortened by 2 bases and J by 1 base, with 6 bases between the two germline ends. This CDR3 comprises 14 residues. CDR3 in amino acids: CASSLHGSNQPQHF. The CDR3 bases are TGTGCCAGCAGTTTACATGGCAGCAATCAGCCCCAGCATTTT.

The chain employs TRBV5-1 and TRBJ1-1; 8 bases fit TRBD1. This CDR3 is 15 amino acids long. Germline CDR1 reads SGHRS; CDR2 reads YFSETQ. J lost 3 bases, V lost 3 bases, and 7 bases had no gene match. This CDR3 reads CASSSSDRGYTEAFF. The DNA for the CDR3 is TGCGCCAGCAGCTCCTCAGACAGGGGCTACACTGAAGCTTTCTTT.

In DNA, the CDR3 is TGTGCCAGCAGTGGTAGAAACAGTAGCTCCTACGAGCAGTACTTC. This gives the protein CASSGRNSSSYEQYF. The chain has TRBV6-1 and TRBJ2-7, with D hard to call. This CDR3 region has 15 residues. Deletions cut 4 bases from V and 0 bases from J, with 13 bases between. CDR1 and CDR2 (germline): MNHNS, SASEGT.

The sample holds one count of this clone. The DNA is omitted, as the CDR3 cannot be located on it reliably, and the CDR3 follows TCRdb's listing. The CDR3 is CASSFLAGGNQPQHF. The V and J genes are TRBV28 and TRBJ1-5; the table gives TRBD1 as D, unverified against the DNA. Germline V gene lookup returns CDR1 MDHEN and CDR2 SYDVKM. The CDR3 totals 15 residues, both ends included.

The rearrangement uses TRBV12-1 and TRBJ2-1; the D call in the table, TRBD2, was not verified against the DNA. TRBV12-1 is recorded as a pseudogene. This CDR3 is 15 amino acids long. CDR3: CASSSSGSSYNEQFF. The CDR3 DNA sequence: TGTGCCAGCAGCTCTAGCGGGAGCTCCTACAATGAGCAGTTCTTC.

This chain joins TRBV28 and TRBJ1-3; D not resolved. Germline V CDR1 and CDR2: MDHEN, SYDVKM. Trimming removed 4 bases at V and 0 bases at J, with 7 bases between. This CDR3 has 14 residues. The CDR3: CASSSGSSGNTIYF. DNA of the CDR3: TGTGCCAGCAGTTCGGGGAGCTCTGGAAACACCATATATTTT.

This clone was seen once. CDR3 bases: TGCGCCAGCAGCCAAGGACGGGGTGAGCAGTTCTTC. This sequence encodes CASSQGRGEQFF. This chain connects TRBV4-1 to TRBJ2-1, with D perhaps matching TRBD2 (5 bases). CDR1 is MGHRA and CDR2 is YSYEKL in the germline V gene. The length of the CDR3 is 12 residues. The V end was cut by 1 base, the J end by 9 bases, with 7 bases between.

J is TRBJ2-3 and V is TRBV6-5; 9 bases match TRBD2. Losses at the gene ends were 10 bases for V and 1 base for J; bases not matched to a gene: 9. Germline-derived CDR1 and CDR2 are MNHEY and SVGAGI. This CDR3 contains 15 residues. The CDR3 protein is CATSSGGRRTDTQYF. The CDR3 coding sequence is TGTGCCACCTCAAGCGGGGGGAGACGCACAGATACGCAGTATTTT.

The chain employs TRBV15 and TRBJ2-4; 8 nucleotides match TRBD1. Germline lookup yields CDR1 LNHNV and CDR2 YYDKDF (reference sequence). This CDR3 is built from 19 residues. The V and J ends lost 9 bases and 0 bases, in that order; junction bases with no gene match: 19. CDR3 coding DNA: TGTGCCACATCGGACAGGGAGCGGGTAGCTTACCGAGCCAAAAACATTCAGTACTTC. This codes for CATSDRERVAYRAKNIQYF.

V is TRBV28 and J is TRBJ1-1; D uncertain. CDR3 length: 13 residues. Germline V gene data show CDR1 as MDHEN and CDR2 as SYDVKM. The germline V and J ends were trimmed by 6 bases and 4 bases, with 12 bases remaining between them. CDR3 nucleotide sequence: TGTGCCAGCAGCTTTGGGCTGGTCACTGAAGCTTTCTTT. It encodes CASSFGLVTEAFF.